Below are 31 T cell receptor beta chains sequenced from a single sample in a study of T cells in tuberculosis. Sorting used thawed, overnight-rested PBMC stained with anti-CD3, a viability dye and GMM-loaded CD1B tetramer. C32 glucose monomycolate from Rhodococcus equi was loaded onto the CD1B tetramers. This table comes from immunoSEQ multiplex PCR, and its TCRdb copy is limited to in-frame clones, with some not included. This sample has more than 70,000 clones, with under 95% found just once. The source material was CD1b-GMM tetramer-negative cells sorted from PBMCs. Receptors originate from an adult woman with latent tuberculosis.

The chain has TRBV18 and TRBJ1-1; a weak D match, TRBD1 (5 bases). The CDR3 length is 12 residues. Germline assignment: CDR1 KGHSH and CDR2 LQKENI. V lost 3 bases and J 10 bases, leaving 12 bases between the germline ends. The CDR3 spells CASSPGQMRAFF. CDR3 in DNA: TGTGCCAGCTCACCCGGACAAATGAGAGCTTTCTTT.

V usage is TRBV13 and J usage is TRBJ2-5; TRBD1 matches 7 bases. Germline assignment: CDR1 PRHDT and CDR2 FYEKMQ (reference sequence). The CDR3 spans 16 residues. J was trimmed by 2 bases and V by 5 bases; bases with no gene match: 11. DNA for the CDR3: TGTGCCAGCAGCCCTAGGACAGGCGCCACGCAAGAGACCCAGTACTTC. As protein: CASSPRTGATQETQYF.

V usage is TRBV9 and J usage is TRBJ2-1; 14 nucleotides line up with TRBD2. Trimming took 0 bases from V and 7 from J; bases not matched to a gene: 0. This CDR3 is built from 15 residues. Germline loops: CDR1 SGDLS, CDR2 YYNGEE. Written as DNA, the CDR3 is TGTGCCAGCAGCGTAGGGACTAGCGGGGGGAATGAGCAGTTCTTC. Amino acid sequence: CASSVGTSGGNEQFF.

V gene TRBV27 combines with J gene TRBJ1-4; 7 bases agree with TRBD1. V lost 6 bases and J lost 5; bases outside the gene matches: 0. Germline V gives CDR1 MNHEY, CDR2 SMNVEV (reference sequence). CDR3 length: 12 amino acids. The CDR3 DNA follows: TGTGCCAGCAGAGGGGGCAATGAAAAACTGTTTTTT. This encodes CASRGGNEKLFF.

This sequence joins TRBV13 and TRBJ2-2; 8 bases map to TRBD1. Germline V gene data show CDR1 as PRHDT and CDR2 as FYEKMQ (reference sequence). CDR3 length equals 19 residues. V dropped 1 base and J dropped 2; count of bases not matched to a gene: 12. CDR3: CASSLETLGTGVNTGELFF. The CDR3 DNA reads TGTGCCAGCAGCTTAGAGACCCTCGGGACAGGAGTCAACACCGGGGAGCTGTTTTTT.

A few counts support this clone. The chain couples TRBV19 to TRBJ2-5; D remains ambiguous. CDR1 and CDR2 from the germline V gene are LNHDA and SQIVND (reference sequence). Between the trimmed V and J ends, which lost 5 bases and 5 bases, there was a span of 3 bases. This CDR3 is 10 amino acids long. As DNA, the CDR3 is TGTGCCAGTAGTCTGGAGACCCAGTACTTC. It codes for CASSLETQYF. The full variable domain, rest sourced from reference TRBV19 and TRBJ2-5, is DGGITQSPKYLFRKEGQNVTLSCEQNLNHDAMYWYRQDPGQGLRLIYYSQIVNDFQKGDIAEGYSVSREKKESFPLTVTSAQKNPTAFYLCASSLETQYFGPGTRLLVL.

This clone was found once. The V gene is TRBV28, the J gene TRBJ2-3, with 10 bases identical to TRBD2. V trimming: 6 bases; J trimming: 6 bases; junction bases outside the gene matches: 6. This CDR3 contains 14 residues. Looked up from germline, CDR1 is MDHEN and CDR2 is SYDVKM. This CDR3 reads CASSSLSGGDTQYF. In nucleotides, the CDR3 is TGTGCCAGCAGCTCTCTTAGCGGGGGGGATACGCAGTATTTT.

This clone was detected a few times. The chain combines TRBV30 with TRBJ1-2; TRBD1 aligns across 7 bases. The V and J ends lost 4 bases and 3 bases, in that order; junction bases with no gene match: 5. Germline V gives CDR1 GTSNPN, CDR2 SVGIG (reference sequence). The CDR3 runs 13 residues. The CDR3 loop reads CAWTITGDYGYTF. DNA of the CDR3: TGTGCCTGGACCATTACAGGGGACTATGGCTACACCTTC.

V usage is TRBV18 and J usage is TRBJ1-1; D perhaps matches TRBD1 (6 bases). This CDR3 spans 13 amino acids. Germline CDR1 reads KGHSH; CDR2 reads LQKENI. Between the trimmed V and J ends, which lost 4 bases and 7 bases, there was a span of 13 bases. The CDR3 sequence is CASSLGNRDEAFF. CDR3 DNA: TGTGCCAGCTCACTCGGAAACAGGGATGAAGCTTTCTTT.

CDR3 nucleotides: TGTGCCAGCAGCATAGGCCCCGAGACAGGGTATGGCTACACCTTC. It is translated as CASSIGPETGYGYTF. The rearrangement joins TRBV9 to TRBJ1-2; 7 bases align to TRBD1. The trim removed 4 bases at V and 5 bases at J, leaving 11 bases unmatched. There are 15 residues in the CDR3. Germline CDR1 and CDR2: SGDLS and YYNGEE.

The CDR3 DNA reads as TGTGCCAGCAGTGATATGGGTACAGGGATGAGACGCTCCTACGAGCAGTACTTC. Its translation is CASSDMGTGMRRSYEQYF. The chain uses TRBV6-1 and TRBJ2-7, with a possible D match to TRBD1 (6 bases). Trimming cost V 3 bases and J 0 bases, with 21 bases left between them. Germline V lookup: CDR1 MNHNS, CDR2 SASEGT. The CDR3 is 18 residues long.

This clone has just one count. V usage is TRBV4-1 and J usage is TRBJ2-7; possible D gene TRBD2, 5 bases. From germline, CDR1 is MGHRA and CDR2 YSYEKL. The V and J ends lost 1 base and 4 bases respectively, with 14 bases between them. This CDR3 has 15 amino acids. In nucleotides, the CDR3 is TGCGCCAGCAGCCAAGTCGCGGGTTCTTCTTACGAGCAGTACTTC. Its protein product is CASSQVAGSSYEQYF.

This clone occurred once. CDR3: CASSPSPGYNGYTF. The DNA for the CDR3 is TGTGCCAGCAGCCCTTCCCCGGGATACAATGGCTACACCTTC. The rearrangement uses TRBV27 and TRBJ1-2; D gene unclear. CDR1 and CDR2 from the germline V gene are MNHEY and SMNVEV (reference sequence). With 6 bases removed from V and 6 bases from J, the gap between germline ends came to 17 bases. This CDR3 is built from 14 residues.

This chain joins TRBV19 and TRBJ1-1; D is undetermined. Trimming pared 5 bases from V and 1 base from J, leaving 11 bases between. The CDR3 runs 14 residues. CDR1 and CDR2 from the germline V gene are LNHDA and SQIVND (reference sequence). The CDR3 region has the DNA TGTGCCAGTAGTCCCGCGGTCGGGAACACTGAAGCTTTCTTT. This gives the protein CASSPAVGNTEAFF.

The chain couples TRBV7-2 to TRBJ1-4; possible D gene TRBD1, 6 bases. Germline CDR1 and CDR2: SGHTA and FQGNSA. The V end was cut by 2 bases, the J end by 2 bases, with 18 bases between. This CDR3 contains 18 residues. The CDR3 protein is CASSLTGTGTRTNEKLFF. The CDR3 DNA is TGTGCCAGCAGCTTAACGGGTACAGGGACTAGGACTAATGAAAAACTGTTTTTT. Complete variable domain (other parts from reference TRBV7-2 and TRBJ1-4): GAGVSQSPSNKVTEKGKDVELRCDPISGHTALYWYRQSLGQGLEFLIYFQGNSAPDKSGLPSDRFSAERTGGSVSTLTIQRTQQEDSAVYLCASSLTGTGTRTNEKLFFGSGTQLSVL.

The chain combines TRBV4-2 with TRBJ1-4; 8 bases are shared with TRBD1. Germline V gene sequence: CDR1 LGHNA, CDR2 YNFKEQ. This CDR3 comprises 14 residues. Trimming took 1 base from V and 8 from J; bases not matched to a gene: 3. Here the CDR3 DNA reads TGTGCCAGCAGCCAAGGACAGGGGAACGAAAAACTGTTTTTT. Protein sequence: CASSQGQGNEKLFF.

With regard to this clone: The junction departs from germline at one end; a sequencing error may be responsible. For the CDR3, the DNA is TGTGCCGGCAGCGTCACTACGAACACCGGGGAGCTGTTTTTT. This encodes CAGSVTTNTGELFF. This chain links TRBV7-6 with TRBJ2-2; no firm D call. This CDR3 spans 14 amino acids. Germline V lookup: CDR1 SGHVS, CDR2 FNYEAQ.

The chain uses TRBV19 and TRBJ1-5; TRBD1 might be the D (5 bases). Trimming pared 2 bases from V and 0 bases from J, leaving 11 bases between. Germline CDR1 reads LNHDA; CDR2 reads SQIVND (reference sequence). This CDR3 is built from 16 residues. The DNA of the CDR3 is TGTGCCAGTAGTATAATCGGGGGGACTAGCAATCAGCCCCAGCATTTT. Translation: CASSIIGGTSNQPQHF. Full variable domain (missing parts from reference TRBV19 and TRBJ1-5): DGGITQSPKYLFRKEGQNVTLSCEQNLNHDAMYWYRQDPGQGLRLIYYSQIVNDFQKGDIAEGYSVSREKKESFPLTVTSAQKNPTAFYLCASSIIGGTSNQPQHFGDGTRLSIL.

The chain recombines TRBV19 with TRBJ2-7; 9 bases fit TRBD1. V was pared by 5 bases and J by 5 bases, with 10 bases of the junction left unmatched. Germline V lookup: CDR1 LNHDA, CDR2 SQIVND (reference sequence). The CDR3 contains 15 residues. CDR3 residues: CASSSPGTGKDEQYF. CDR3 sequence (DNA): TGTGCCAGTAGTTCTCCCGGGACAGGGAAGGACGAGCAGTACTTC. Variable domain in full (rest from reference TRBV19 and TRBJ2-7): DGGITQSPKYLFRKEGQNVTLSCEQNLNHDAMYWYRQDPGQGLRLIYYSQIVNDFQKGDIAEGYSVSREKKESFPLTVTSAQKNPTAFYLCASSSPGTGKDEQYFGPGTRLTVT.

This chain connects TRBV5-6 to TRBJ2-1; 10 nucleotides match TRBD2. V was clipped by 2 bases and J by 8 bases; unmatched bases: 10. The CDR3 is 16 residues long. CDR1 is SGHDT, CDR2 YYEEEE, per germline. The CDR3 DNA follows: TGTGCCAGCAGCTTTCTACCGGGACTAGCGAAGGATGAGCAGTTCTTC. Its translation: CASSFLPGLAKDEQFF.

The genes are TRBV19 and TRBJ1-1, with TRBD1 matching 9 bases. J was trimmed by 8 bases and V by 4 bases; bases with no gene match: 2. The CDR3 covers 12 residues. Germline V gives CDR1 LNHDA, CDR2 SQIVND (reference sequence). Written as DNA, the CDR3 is TGTGCCAGTAGTAACAGGGGGCTAGAAGCTTTCTTT. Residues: CASSNRGLEAFF. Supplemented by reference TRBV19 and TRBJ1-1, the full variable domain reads DGGITQSPKYLFRKEGQNVTLSCEQNLNHDAMYWYRQDPGQGLRLIYYSQIVNDFQKGDIAEGYSVSREKKESFPLTVTSAQKNPTAFYLCASSNRGLEAFFGQGTRLTVV.

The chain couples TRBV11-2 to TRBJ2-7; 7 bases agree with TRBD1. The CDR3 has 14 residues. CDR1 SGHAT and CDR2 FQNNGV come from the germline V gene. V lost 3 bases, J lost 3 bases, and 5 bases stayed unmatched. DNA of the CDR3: TGTGCCAGCAGCTTTTCCGGGACAGACTACGAGCAGTACTTC. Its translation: CASSFSGTDYEQYF. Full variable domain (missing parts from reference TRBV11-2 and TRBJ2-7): EAGVAQSPRYKIIEKRQSVAFWCNPISGHATLYWYQQILGQGPKLLIQFQNNGVVDDSQLPKDRFSAERLKGVDSTLKIQPAKLEDSAVYLCASSFSGTDYEQYFGPGTRLTVT.

CDR3 sequence (DNA): TGTGCCAGCAGTCCGCGACAGGGTTTAGCTAACTATGGCTACACCTTC. Residues: CASSPRQGLANYGYTF. The chain links TRBV27 to TRBJ1-2, with 7 bases matching TRBD1. The CDR3 spans 16 residues. J lost 0 bases, V lost 5 bases, and 9 bases had no gene match. CDR1 MNHEY and CDR2 SMNVEV come from the germline V gene (reference sequence).

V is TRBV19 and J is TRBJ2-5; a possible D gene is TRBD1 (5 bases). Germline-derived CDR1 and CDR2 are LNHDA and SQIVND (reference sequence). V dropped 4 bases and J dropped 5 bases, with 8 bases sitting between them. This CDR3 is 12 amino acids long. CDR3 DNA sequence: TGTGCCAGTAGTAGGGGCCGGGAGACCCAGTACTTC. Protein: CASSRGRETQYF.

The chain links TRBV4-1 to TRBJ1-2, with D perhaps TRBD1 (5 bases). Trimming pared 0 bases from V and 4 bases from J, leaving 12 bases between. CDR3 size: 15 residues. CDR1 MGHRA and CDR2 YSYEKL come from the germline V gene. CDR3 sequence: CASSQDNGGGYGYTF. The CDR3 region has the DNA TGCGCCAGCAGCCAAGATAACGGGGGAGGCTATGGCTACACCTTC.

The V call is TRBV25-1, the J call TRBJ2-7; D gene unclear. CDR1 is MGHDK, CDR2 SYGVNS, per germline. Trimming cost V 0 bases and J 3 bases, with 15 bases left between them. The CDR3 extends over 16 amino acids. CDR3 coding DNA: TGTGCCAGCAGTGAATATAGCCCAGCCACAAGCTACGAGCAGTACTTC. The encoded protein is CASSEYSPATSYEQYF.

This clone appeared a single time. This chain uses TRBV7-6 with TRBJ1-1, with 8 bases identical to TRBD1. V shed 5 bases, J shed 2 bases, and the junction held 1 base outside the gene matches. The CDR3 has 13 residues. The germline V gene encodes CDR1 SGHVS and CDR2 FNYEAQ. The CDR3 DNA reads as TGTGCCAGCAGCGGACAGGGTAACACTGAAGCTTTCTTT. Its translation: CASSGQGNTEAFF.

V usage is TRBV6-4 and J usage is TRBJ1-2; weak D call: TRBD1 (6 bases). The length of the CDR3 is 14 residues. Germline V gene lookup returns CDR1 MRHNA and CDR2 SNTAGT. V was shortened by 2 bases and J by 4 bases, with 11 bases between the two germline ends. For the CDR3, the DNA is TGTGCCAGCAGTGACGGGGGCAGTATCTATGGCTACACCTTC. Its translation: CASSDGGSIYGYTF.

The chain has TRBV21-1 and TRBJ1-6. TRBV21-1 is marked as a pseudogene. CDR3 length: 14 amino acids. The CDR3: CASIPRGRCSPLHF. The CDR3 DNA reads TGTGCCAGCATCCCACGCGGGCGGTGTTCACCCCTCCACTTT.

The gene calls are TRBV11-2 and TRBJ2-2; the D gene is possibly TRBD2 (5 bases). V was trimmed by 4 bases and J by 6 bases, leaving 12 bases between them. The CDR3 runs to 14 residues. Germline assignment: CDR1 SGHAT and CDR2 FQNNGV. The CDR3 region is CASSSRRFSGELFF. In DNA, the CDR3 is TGTGCCAGCAGCTCAAGGAGGTTCTCCGGGGAGCTGTTTTTT.

The CDR3 loop reads CASSGPGQTNYGYTF. The CDR3 nucleotides read TGTGCCAGCAGCGGACCGGGACAGACTAACTATGGCTACACCTTC. The chain combines TRBV5-4 with TRBJ1-2; TRBD1 agrees at 7 bases. V was clipped by 4 bases and J by 0 bases; unmatched bases: 6. The germline V gene has CDR1 SGHNT and CDR2 YYREEE (reference sequence). CDR3 length: 15 amino acids. The full variable domain, with the rest looked up from reference TRBV5-4 and TRBJ1-2, is ETGVTQSPTHLIKTRGQQVTLRCSSQSGHNTVSWYQQALGQGPQFIFQYYREEENGRGNFPPRFSGLQFPNYSSELNVNALELDDSALYLCASSGPGQTNYGYTFGSGTRLTVV.